This T cell receptor beta chain was found in a study of OX40 agonist ivuxolimab in advanced cancers. For the study at large: Ivuxolimab is a fully human IgG2 antibody that activates OX40 (CD134). Study outcomes and limitations: On average, CD8+ T cells had more expanded clones than CD4+.

Sampling of blood occurred at baseline, cycle 4 day 1, and cycle 7 day 1. As for this clone: The target antigen is unknown.

This table comes from immunoSEQ multiplex PCR, and its TCRdb copy is limited to in-frame clones, with some not included. Among about 52,000 clones listed, 85% to 95% were seen once. The germline V gene has CDR1 PRHDT and CDR2 FYEKMQ (reference sequence). The CDR3 length is 13 residues. The V end lost 2 bases, the J end lost 4 bases, and 6 bases lay between the germline ends. This chain links TRBV13 with TRBJ1-5; D remains ambiguous. The source of this sequence is an adult with an advanced solid tumor such as melanoma, head and neck, liver or kidney cancer. This material consisted of CD4+ or CD8+ T cells sorted from blood, taken in a trial of the OX40 agonist ivuxolimab. DNA of the CDR3: TGTGCCAGCAGCTTAAGCACAAATCAGCCCCAGCATTTT. Residues: CASSLSTNQPQHF.